The sequence of this T cell receptor beta chain was determined in a study of human T cells and chemical hapten exposure. Study-wide context: Patients were given diphenylcyclopropenone on the scalp weekly across the approximately 22-week study. Patients, largely female, had alopecia areata, totalis or universalis. Study results and caveats: Expanded TCRs grouped into significantly more large CDR3 similarity clusters than controls produced.

Time point noted: patch test 2, 6 weeks after DPC sensitization. As for treatment: therapeutic diphenylcyclopropenone sensitization with weekly scalp DPC. At least ten counts were recorded for this clonotype. The antigen remains undetermined. Unique molecular identifiers were attached to individual cDNA molecules within the library. TCRdb processed the RACE reads anew with MiXCR; each CDR3 protein has one entry. This sample has tens of thousands of distinct CDR3 sequences, with 3% to 3.5% found just once. Germline CDR1 and CDR2: SNHLY and FYNNEI. This CDR3 has 15 amino acids. J gave up 7 bases and V 0 bases, and 5 bases lay outside the gene matches.

The chain links TRBV2 to TRBJ2-2; TRBD2 matches at 7 bases. The sequences come from whole blood, collected in connection with sensitization to the hapten diphenylcyclopropenone (DPC). The origin of this receptor is a man aged 35 to 55 with alopecia areata. Some clones in this sample may be carry-over from other donors' samples. As DNA, the CDR3 is TGTGCCAGCAGTGAAGCCAGCGGGGCGGTCGGGGAGCTGTTTTTT. As protein: CASSEASGAVGELFF.